This TCR beta chain was captured in a study of cytomegalovirus exposure and HLA in healthy donors. Study-level points and caveats: Researchers reported from a later analysis that most CMV-associated TCR beta chains appeared HLA-restricted.

V shed 2 bases, J shed 6 bases, and the junction held 9 bases outside the gene matches. Germline CDR1 is SEHNR and CDR2 is FQNEAQ (reference sequence). The CDR3 contains 15 residues. Both 60 Vbeta primers and 13 Jbeta primers went into the PCR. Sequenced by immunoSEQ multiplex PCR; TCRdb stores in-frame clones only, minus some. The sample includes hundreds of thousands of clones, under 80% seen only once; the top ten take around 0.2%. Comment on this clone: Its antigen remains unknown.

The receptor was derived from a girl aged 2 to 9 in good health and CMV-seronegative. The sample was PBMCs. The chain employs TRBV7-9 and TRBJ1-1, with 7 positions matching TRBD1. CDR3: CASSLRQGRAAEAFF. The CDR3 bases are TGTGCCAGCAGCTTAAGACAGGGACGGGCTGCTGAAGCTTTCTTT.